This TCR beta chain was sequenced during a study of shared clonotypes between healthy human individuals. In the naive CD8 group, cells lacked CD45RO and were positively selected for CCR7, so terminally differentiated effector memory CD45RA+ cells were left out. Per the original methods: Junction-only sequences without quality scores came from ImmunoSEQ, so filtering differed. TCRdb's table, derived via immunoSEQ multiplex PCR, lists solely in-frame clones and lacks some. D and trimming were read from the DNA, whereas the V and J calls and clone size are those reported in that table. Here the sample spans about 1,900,000 clones, about 95% being singletons. This CDR3 has 13 residues. The V end lost 4 bases, the J end lost 5 bases, and 12 bases lay between the germline ends. Germline V gene data show CDR1 as SGHNT and CDR2 as YYREEE (reference sequence).

The sequenced material came from naive CD8+ T cells sorted from blood. The receptor's source is a man aged 18-30 years in good health. The chain couples TRBV5-4 to TRBJ2-5; D call uncertain. The chain's CDR3 is CASSQPAGETQYF. The CDR3 DNA follows: TGTGCCAGCAGCCAACCTGCTGGGGAGACCCAGTACTTC.